In this sample, the clone carrying this TCR beta chain turned up many times. The antigen is not known. The source of the sample is a study of early T cells in non-severe SARS-CoV-2 infection. Study as a whole: Sequencing was performed on bulk RNA from unsorted whole blood, leaving chains unpaired.

CDR3 length: 15 amino acids. V was pared by 4 bases and J by 4 bases, with 14 bases between. Germline CDR1 and CDR2: KGHDR and SFDVKD. cDNA molecules, individually, were tagged with unique molecular identifiers. TCRdb analysed the 5' RACE reads with MiXCR anew, one entry per CDR3 protein. This table has roughly 25,000 distinct CDR3 sequences, approximately 4.1% appearing once. Overall study results and limits: Matching against VDJdb likely underestimated virus-specific expansions, favoring anti-spike CD8.

Sequences were obtained from whole blood. The TCR sequence derives from an adult who was a healthcare worker with PCR-confirmed SARS-CoV-2 infection or an uninfected control (not recorded which). The chain is built from TRBV24-1 and TRBJ2-3; D unresolved. CDR3 in amino acids: CATSDPKETPDTQYF. For the CDR3, the DNA is TGTGCCACCAGTGACCCTAAGGAGACACCAGATACGCAGTATTTT.